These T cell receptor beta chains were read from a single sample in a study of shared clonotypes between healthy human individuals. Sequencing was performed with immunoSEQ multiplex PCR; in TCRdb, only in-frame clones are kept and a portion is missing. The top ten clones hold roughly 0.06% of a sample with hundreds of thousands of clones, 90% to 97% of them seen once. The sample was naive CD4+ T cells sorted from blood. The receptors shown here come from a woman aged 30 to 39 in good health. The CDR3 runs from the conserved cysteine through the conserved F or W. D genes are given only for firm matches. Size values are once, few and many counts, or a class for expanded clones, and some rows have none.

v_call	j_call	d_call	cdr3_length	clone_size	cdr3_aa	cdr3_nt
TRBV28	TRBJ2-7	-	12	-	CASSSKTYEQYF	TGTGCCAGCAGTTCGAAGACCTACGAGCAGTACTTC
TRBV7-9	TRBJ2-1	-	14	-	CASRPGPRWNEQFF	TGTGCCAGCAGACCCGGGCCCCGTTGGAATGAGCAGTTCTTC
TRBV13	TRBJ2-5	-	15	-	CASRVSGLSQETQYF	TGTGCCAGCAGAGTCAGCGGGCTCAGCCAAGAGACCCAGTACTTC
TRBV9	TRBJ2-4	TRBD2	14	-	CASSPTSGTNIQYF	TGTGCCAGCAGCCCGACTAGCGGGACGAACATTCAGTACTTC
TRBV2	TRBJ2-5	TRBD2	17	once	CASSGIGLAGGWETQYF	TGTGCCAGCAGTGGGATTGGACTAGCGGGAGGCTGGGAGACCCAGTACTTC
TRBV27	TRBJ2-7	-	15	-	CASSLSLRLSYEQYF	TGTGCCAGCAGTTTATCTCTACGGCTGAGTTACGAGCAGTACTTC
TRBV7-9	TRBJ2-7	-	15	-	CASSRMLNPGAEQYF	TGTGCCAGCAGCCGAATGTTAAACCCGGGAGCCGAGCAGTACTTC
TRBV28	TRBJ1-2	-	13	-	CASSFDRKNRYTF	TGTGCCAGCAGTTTCGACAGAAAGAACCGCTACACCTTC
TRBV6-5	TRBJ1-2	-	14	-	CASSYSAAGDGYTF	TGTGCCAGCAGTTACTCGGCAGCAGGAGATGGCTACACCTTC
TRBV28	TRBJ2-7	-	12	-	CASSLIGYEQYF	TGTGCCAGCAGTTTAATAGGGTACGAGCAGTACTTC
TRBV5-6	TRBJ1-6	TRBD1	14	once	CASSATGNNSPLHF	TGTGCCAGCAGCGCGACAGGGAATAATTCACCCCTCCACTTT
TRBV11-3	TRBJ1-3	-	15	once	CASSLSPGAGNTIYF	TGTGCCAGCAGCTTAAGTCCAGGAGCTGGAAACACCATATATTTT
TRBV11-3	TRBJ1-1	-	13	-	CASSLGTHTEAFF	TGTGCCAGCAGCTTGGGGACCCACACTGAAGCTTTCTTT
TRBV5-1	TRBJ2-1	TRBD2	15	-	CASSLLAVTYNEQFF	TGCGCCAGCAGCTTACTAGCGGTCACCTACAATGAGCAGTTCTTC
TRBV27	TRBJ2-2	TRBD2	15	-	CASRVAGVWTGELFF	TGTGCCAGCAGGGTAGCGGGAGTATGGACCGGGGAGCTGTTTTTT
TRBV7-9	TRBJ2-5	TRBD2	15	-	CASGKPGLAGFEQYF	TGTGCCAGCGGGAAGCCGGGACTAGCGGGATTTGAGCAGTACTTC
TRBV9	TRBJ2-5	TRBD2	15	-	CASSAAGLAGSAQYF	TGTGCCAGCAGCGCTGCTGGACTAGCGGGATCGGCCCAGTACTTC
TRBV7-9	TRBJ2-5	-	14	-	CASSQDKDSNTQYF	TGTGCCAGCAGCCAAGATAAGGACTCCAACACCCAGTACTTC
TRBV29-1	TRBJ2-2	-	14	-	CSGLAGSGTGELFF	TGCAGCGGCCTGGCCGGGAGCGGGACCGGGGAGCTGTTTTTT
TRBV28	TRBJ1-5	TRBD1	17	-	CASSLWPRDSENQPQHF	TGTGCCAGCAGTTTATGGCCCCGGGACAGCGAAAATCAGCCCCAGCATTTT
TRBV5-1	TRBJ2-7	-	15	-	CASSLRGPTSYEQYF	TGCGCCAGCAGCTTACGAGGCCCTACTTCCTACGAGCAGTACTTC
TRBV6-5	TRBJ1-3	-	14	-	CASSYLGRENTIYF	TGTGCCAGCAGTTACTTGGGACGCGAAAACACCATATATTTT
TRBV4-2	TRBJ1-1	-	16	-	CASSLVVGPLNTEAFF	TGTGCCAGCAGCTTGGTTGTAGGGCCACTGAACACTGAAGCTTTCTTT
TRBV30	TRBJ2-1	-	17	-	CAWRRPQGSSSYNEQFF	TGTGCCTGGAGGCGGCCCCAAGGGAGTTCCTCCTACAATGAGCAGTTCTTC
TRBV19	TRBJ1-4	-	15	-	CASSMGGSPMRGLFF	TGTGCCAGTAGTATGGGGGGCAGTCCTATGCGGGGACTGTTTTTT
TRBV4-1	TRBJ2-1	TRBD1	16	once	CASSRPARDRNNEQFF	TGCGCCAGCAGCCGCCCCGCCAGGGACAGAAACAATGAGCAGTTCTTC
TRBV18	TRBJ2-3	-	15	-	CASSSLGGLTDTQYF	TGTGCCAGCTCAAGTCTGGGCGGACTCACAGATACGCAGTATTTT
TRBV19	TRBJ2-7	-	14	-	CASRVQVSSYEQYF	TGTGCCAGCCGTGTCCAGGTTTCCTCCTACGAGCAGTACTTC
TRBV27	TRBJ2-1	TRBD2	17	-	CASSLAGPPGSYNEQFF	TGTGCCAGCAGTCTAGCGGGACCCCCGGGCTCCTACAATGAGCAGTTCTTC
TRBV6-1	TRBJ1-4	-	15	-	CASRPLTATNEKLFF	TGTGCCAGCAGACCATTAACTGCAACTAATGAAAAACTGTTTTTT
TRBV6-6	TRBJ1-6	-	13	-	CASSYQFNSPLHF	TGTGCCAGCAGCTATCAATTTAATTCACCCCTCCACTTT
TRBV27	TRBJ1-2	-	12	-	CASSPGGLGYTF	TGTGCCAGCAGTCCGGGGGGCCTTGGCTACACCTTC
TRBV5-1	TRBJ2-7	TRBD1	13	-	CASSRDREYEQYF	TGCGCCAGCAGCCGGGACAGGGAGTACGAGCAGTACTTC
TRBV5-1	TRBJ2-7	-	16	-	CASGRLGRGGADEQYF	TGCGCCAGCGGGCGCTTAGGGCGGGGCGGTGCCGACGAGCAGTACTTC
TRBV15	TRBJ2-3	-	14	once	CATSRASGADTQYF	TGTGCCACCAGCAGAGCCTCGGGCGCAGATACGCAGTATTTT
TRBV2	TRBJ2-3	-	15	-	CASSSSGSGTDTQYF	-
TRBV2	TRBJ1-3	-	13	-	CASSDSPGNTIYF	TGTGCCAGCAGTGACAGCCCGGGAAACACCATATATTTT
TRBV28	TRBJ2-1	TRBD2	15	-	CASRQPSGRGPEQFF	TGTGCCAGCAGGCAACCTAGCGGGAGGGGCCCTGAGCAGTTCTTC
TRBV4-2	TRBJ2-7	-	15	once	CASSLGGTGTYEQYF	TGTGCCAGCAGCTTGGGGGGGACAGGAACCTACGAGCAGTACTTC
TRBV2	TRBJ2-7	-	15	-	CASRTGLRNHYEQYF	TGTGCCAGCAGGACCGGACTTCGCAACCACTACGAGCAGTACTTC
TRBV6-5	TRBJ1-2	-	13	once	CASSSGQIYGYTF	TGTGCCAGCAGTTCTGGACAGATCTATGGCTACACCTTC
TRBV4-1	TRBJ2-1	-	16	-	CASSQDILNIHNEQFF	TGCGCCAGCAGCCAAGACATCTTAAATATCCACAATGAGCAGTTCTTC
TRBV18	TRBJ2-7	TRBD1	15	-	CASSDRDRGSYEQYF	TGTGCCAGCTCGGACCGGGACAGGGGATCGTACGAGCAGTACTTC
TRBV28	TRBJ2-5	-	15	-	CASNPPGASRETQYF	TGTGCCAGCAACCCACCCGGGGCTAGTCGAGAGACCCAGTACTTC
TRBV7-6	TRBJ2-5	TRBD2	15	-	CASSFGLALQETQYF	TGTGCCAGCAGCTTCGGACTAGCGCTTCAGGAGACCCAGTACTTC
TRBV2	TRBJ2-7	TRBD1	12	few	CATRQGGYEQYF	TGTGCCACCCGACAGGGGGGGTACGAGCAGTACTTC
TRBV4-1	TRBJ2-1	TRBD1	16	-	CASSRMGTGGANEQFF	TGCGCCAGCAGTCGAATGGGGACAGGGGGTGCCAATGAGCAGTTCTTC
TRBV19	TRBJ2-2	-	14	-	CASKPGLYGGELFF	TGTGCCAGTAAACCGGGTCTTTACGGCGGGGAGCTGTTTTTT
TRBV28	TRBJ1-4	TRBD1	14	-	CASRGRTGGGKLFF	TGTGCCAGCAGGGGGCGGACAGGGGGCGGAAAACTGTTTTTT
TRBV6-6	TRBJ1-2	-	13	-	CASSTDGNYGYTF	TGTGCCAGCAGTACGGACGGTAACTATGGCTACACCTTC